This TCR beta chain was captured by sequencing in a study of identical twins. Study conclusions and caveats: Within beta out-of-frame sequences, the excess sharing observed between twins was weaker.

TCRdb recomputed calls from the 5' RACE reads with MiXCR, one row per CDR3 protein. Of around 1.7 million distinct CDR3 sequences listed, under 35% are singletons. This clonotype was counted only a few times. The antigen is undetermined. CDR1 is SQVTM and CDR2 is ANQGSEA in the germline V gene. V lost 2 bases, J lost 4 bases, and 5 bases lay in between. The CDR3 has 11 amino acids. The rearrangement links TRBV29-1 to TRBJ1-2; no definite D call. The material sequenced was cord blood. This TCR derives from a newborn girl in good health. CDR3: CSVERSYGYTF. In DNA form, the CDR3 reads TGCAGCGTTGAAAGGTCCTATGGCTACACCTTC.